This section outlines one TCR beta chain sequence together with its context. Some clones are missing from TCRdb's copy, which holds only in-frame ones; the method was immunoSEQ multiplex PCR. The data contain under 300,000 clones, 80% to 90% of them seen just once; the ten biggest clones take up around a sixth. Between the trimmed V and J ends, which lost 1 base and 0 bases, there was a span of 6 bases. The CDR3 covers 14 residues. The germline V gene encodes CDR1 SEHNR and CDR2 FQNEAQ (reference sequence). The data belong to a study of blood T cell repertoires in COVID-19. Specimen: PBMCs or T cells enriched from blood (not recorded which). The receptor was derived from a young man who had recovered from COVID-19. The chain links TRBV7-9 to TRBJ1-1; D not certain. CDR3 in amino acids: CASSLVSVNTEAFF. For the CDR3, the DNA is TGTGCCAGCAGCTTAGTCAGTGTGAACACTGAAGCTTTCTTT.